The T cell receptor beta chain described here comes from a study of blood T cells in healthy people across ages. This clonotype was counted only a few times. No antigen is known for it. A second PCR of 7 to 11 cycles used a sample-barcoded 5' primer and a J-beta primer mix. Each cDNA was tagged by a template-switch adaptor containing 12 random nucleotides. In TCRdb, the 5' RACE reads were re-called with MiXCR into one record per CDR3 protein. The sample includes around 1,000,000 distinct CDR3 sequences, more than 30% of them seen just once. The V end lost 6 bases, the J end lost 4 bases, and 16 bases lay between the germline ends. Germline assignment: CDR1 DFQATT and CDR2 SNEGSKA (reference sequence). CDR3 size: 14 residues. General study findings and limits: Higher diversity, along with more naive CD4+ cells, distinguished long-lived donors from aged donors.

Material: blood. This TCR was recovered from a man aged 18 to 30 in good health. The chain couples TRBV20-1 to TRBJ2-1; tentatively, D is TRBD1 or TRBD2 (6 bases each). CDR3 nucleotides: TGCAGTGCAGTGGTTAGGGGGGCTTACAATGAGCAGTTCTTC. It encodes CSAVVRGAYNEQFF.